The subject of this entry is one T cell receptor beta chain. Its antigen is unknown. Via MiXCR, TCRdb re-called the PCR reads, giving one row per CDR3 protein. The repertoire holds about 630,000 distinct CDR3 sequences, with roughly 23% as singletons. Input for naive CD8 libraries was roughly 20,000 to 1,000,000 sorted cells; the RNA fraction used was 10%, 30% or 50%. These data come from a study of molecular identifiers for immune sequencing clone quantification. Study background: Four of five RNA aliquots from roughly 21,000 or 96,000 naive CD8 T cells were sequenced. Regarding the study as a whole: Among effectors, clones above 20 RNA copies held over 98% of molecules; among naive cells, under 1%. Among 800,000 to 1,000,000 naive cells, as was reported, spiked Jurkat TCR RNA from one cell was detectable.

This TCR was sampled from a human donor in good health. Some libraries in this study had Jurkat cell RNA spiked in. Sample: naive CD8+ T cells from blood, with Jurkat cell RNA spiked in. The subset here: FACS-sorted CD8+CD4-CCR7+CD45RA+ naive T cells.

This chain's CDR3 is CASSVARGSNTGELFF. The DNA of the CDR3 is TGTGCCAGCAGCGTAGCCCGGGGATCGAACACCGGGGAGCTGTTTTTT. This chain uses TRBV9 with TRBJ2-2, with D maybe TRBD2 (5 bases). Trimming left V 0 bases short and J 0 bases short, with 9 bases between. The CDR3 spans 16 residues. Per the germline V gene, CDR1 is SGDLS and CDR2 is YYNGEE.